The 2 T cell receptor beta chains given below trace back to one sample, sequenced in a study of T-cell reconstitution after alpha-beta-depleted transplantation in children (dated by TCRdb to the mid-2010s). The method behind the library was PCR. The sequencer was an Illumina HiSeq 2500. To normalize quantification of the TCRbeta repertoire, the TCR libraries were built with molecular barcoding that relied on unique molecular identifiers. TCRdb trimmed public reads at Q25 via fastp, called clones via MiXCR and kept in-frame beta chains. Under each unique CDR3 protein, matching rows form one entry showing the most common genes and DNA. The sample table contains more than 200,000 distinct CDR3 sequences; only one count was recorded for over 9.5% of them. The ten biggest clones cover approximately 5% of the sample. Source: PBMCs from the stem cell graft donor, taken from the stem cell graft. These receptors all stem from a human donor who donated a stem cell graft to a child with SCID.

This clonotype was seen at least ten times. V usage is TRBV7-2 and J usage is TRBJ2-1; 7 nucleotides agree with TRBD1. V was clipped by 5 bases and J by 2 bases; unmatched bases: 9. There are 16 residues in the CDR3. Germline loops: CDR1 SGHTA, CDR2 FQGNSA. CDR3 coding DNA: TGTGCCAGCAGCCCCCAAACGGGACAGCCCTACAATGAGCAGTTCTTC. Amino acid sequence: CASSPQTGQPYNEQFF.

The sample holds many counts of this clonotype. As DNA, the CDR3 is TGCGCCAGCAGCTTGCCCTCCGGCGCAGGGGGAGAGACCCAGTACTTC. Protein product: CASSLPSGAGGETQYF. This chain joins TRBV5-1 and TRBJ2-5; 7 bases are a match to TRBD1. V dropped 1 base and J dropped 4; count of bases not matched to a gene: 10. The germline V gene encodes CDR1 SGHRS and CDR2 YFSETQ. CDR3 length: 16 residues.